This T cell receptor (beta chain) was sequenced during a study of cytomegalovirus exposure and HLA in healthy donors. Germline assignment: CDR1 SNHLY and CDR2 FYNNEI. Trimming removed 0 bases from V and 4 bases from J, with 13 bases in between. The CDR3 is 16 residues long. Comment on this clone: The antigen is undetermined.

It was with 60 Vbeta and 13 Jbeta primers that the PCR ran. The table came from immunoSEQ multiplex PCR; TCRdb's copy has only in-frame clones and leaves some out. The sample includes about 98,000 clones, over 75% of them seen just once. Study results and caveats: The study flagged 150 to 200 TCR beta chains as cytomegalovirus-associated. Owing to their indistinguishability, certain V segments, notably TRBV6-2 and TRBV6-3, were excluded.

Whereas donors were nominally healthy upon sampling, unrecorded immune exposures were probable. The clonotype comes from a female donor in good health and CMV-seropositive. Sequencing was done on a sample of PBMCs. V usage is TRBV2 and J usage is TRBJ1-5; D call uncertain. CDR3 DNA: TGTGCCAGCAGTGAAGCGCTCACAGACCCTAATCAGCCCCAGCATTTT. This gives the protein CASSEALTDPNQPQHF. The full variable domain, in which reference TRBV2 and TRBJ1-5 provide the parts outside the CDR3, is EPEVTQTPSHQVTQMGQEVILRCVPISNHLYFYWYRQILGQKVEFLVSFYNNEISEKSEIFDDQFSVERPDGSNFTLKIRSTKLEDSAMYFCASSEALTDPNQPQHFGDGTRLSIL.